What follows are 23 T cell receptor beta chains derived from one specimen sequenced in a study of blood T cell repertoires in COVID-19. Only in-frame clones appear in the TCRdb table, and some are missing; sequencing was by immunoSEQ multiplex PCR. This table has about 52,000 clones, over 75% appearing once. Sequencing was performed on peripheral blood. The receptors were gathered from a man aged 65 to 85 with active COVID-19.

The chain uses TRBV3-1 (or the pseudogene TRBV3-2) and TRBJ1-3; tentative D call: TRBD1 (6 bases). Trimming pared 3 bases from V and 4 bases from J, leaving 13 bases between. The CDR3 extends over 15 amino acids. The V gene's germline CDR1 is LGHDT and CDR2 YNNKEL (reference sequence). DNA for the CDR3: TGTGCCAGCAGCCAGAGGGGGGGAGTCGGAAACACCATATATTTT. Translating it yields CASSQRGGVGNTIYF.

This clone has just a few counts. This rearrangement joins TRBV3-1 (or the pseudogene TRBV3-2) to TRBJ1-6; perhaps TRBD1 as D (5 bases). CDR3 length equals 15 residues. V was clipped by 0 bases and J by 8 bases, with 11 bases between them. The germline V gene encodes CDR1 LGHDT and CDR2 YNNKEL (reference sequence). CDR3 in DNA: TGTGCCAGCAGCCAAGAGGGGCAGGGTTATTCACCCCTCCACTTT. Protein: CASSQEGQGYSPLHF.

This clone occurred a few times. The V call is TRBV27, the J call TRBJ2-7; 9 nucleotides match TRBD2. V lost 4 bases to trimming and J lost 5 bases; unmatched junction nucleotides: 6. The CDR3 consists of 14 residues. CDR1 is MNHEY and CDR2 is SMNVEV in the germline V gene (reference sequence). The CDR3 is CASSSGLARDEQYF. CDR3 sequence (DNA): TGTGCCAGCAGTTCGGGACTAGCTCGCGACGAGCAGTACTTC.

The rearrangement links TRBV7-2 to TRBJ1-6; 7 bases align to TRBD1. The V and J ends lost 5 bases and 5 bases, in that order; junction bases with no gene match: 9. This CDR3 region has 16 residues. The germline V gene encodes CDR1 SGHTA and CDR2 FQGNSA. The CDR3 DNA follows: TGTGCCAGCAGCGCCCTCGACAGGGTAGATAATTCACCCCTCCACTTT. The encoded protein is CASSALDRVDNSPLHF.

V gene TRBV4-3 combines with J gene TRBJ2-1; 7 nucleotides line up with TRBD2. The CDR3 runs to 14 residues. Germline trimming cut 4 bases from V and 9 bases from J; bases unmatched to any gene: 9. CDR1 and CDR2 from the germline V gene are LGHNA and YSLEER. CDR3 in DNA: TGCGCCAGCAGCCTAAGGTCGGGGGGTGGTGAGCAGTTCTTC. Its protein is CASSLRSGGGEQFF.

The chain is built from TRBV5-1 and TRBJ2-7; no firm D call. V lost 0 bases and J 3 bases, leaving 7 bases between the germline ends. The germline V gene encodes CDR1 SGHRS and CDR2 YFSETQ. The CDR3 is 13 amino acids. The CDR3 DNA reads as TGCGCCAGCAGCTTGGCGCTCAGCTACGAGCAGTACTTC. Its protein product is CASSLALSYEQYF.

The V gene is TRBV5-6, the J gene TRBJ2-7; possibly TRBD1 for D (5 bases). Per germline, CDR1 SGHDT and CDR2 YYEEEE. V was pared by 7 bases and J by 1 base, with 18 bases between. The length of the CDR3 is 15 residues. The CDR3 region has the DNA TGTGCCAGCCAGGGCGGCGGCCCATCATCCTACGAGCAGTACTTC. This gives the protein CASQGGGPSSYEQYF.

In its sample, this clone was seen once. V usage is TRBV30 and J usage is TRBJ2-7; 11 bases map to TRBD1. The CDR3 runs to 14 residues. CDR1 and CDR2 (germline): GTSNPN, SVGIG (reference sequence). With V trimmed by 3 bases and J by 9 bases, 10 bases remained unmatched. The CDR3 sequence: CAWSPGQGGFGQYF. CDR3 coding DNA: TGTGCCTGGAGCCCGGGACAGGGGGGGTTCGGGCAGTACTTC.

V gene TRBV6-5 combines with J gene TRBJ2-7; D perhaps matches TRBD1 (6 bases). Trimming left V 7 bases short and J 1 base short, with 11 bases between. CDR1 is MNHEY, CDR2 SVGAGI, per germline. This CDR3 has 13 amino acids. The CDR3 region has the DNA TGTGCCAGCAAGCCCGGGACATCCTACGAGCAGTACTTC. Protein product: CASKPGTSYEQYF.

This clone was recorded once. This chain joins TRBV10-3 and TRBJ2-5; D is perhaps TRBD1 (5 bases). There are 16 residues in the CDR3. Germline-derived CDR1 and CDR2 are ENHRY and SYGVKD. The V and J ends lost 6 bases and 5 bases respectively, with 22 bases between them. The CDR3 reads CAISDPKTALGETQYF. The DNA for the CDR3 is TGTGCCATCAGCGATCCTAAGACAGCCCTGGGGGAGACCCAGTACTTC.

This chain links TRBV9 with TRBJ2-3; 8 nucleotides agree with TRBD2. Per germline, CDR1 SGDLS and CDR2 YYNGEE. V shed 0 bases, J shed 5 bases, and the junction held 8 bases outside the gene matches. This CDR3 spans 16 amino acids. The CDR3 nucleotides are TGTGCCAGCAGCGTAGCAGGTTTAGCGGGGTTAGATACGCAGTATTTT. It translates to CASSVAGLAGLDTQYF.

The chain has TRBV30 and TRBJ1-5; D is ambiguous. The CDR3 sequence is 18 residues long. Germline V gene data show CDR1 as GTSNPN and CDR2 as SVGIG (reference sequence). Trimming took off 0 bases at V and 0 bases at J, with 18 bases between the two ends. CDR3 protein: CAWSVRRTEVLSNQPQHF. The CDR3 bases are TGTGCCTGGAGTGTACGGAGGACCGAAGTACTTAGCAATCAGCCCCAGCATTTT.

Of note for this clone: A junction boundary mismatches the germline segment, possibly from a read error. The V gene is TRBV5-1, the J gene TRBJ2-2, with 7 bases fitting TRBD1. This CDR3 contains 14 residues. Germline V lookup: CDR1 SGHRS, CDR2 YFSETQ. The CDR3 DNA sequence: TGCGCCAGCAGATTGGGGACAGCTAACGGGGAGCTGTTTTTT. Its protein product is CASRLGTANGELFF. Using reference TRBV5-1 and TRBJ2-2 for the parts outside the CDR3, the full variable domain is KAGVTQTPRYLIKTRGQQVTLSCSPISGHRSVSWYQQTPGQGLQFLFEYFSETQRNKGNFPGRFSGRQFSNSRSEMNVSTLELGDSALYLCASRLGTANGELFFGEGSRLTVL.

This clone was recorded a few times. The genes are TRBV5-8 and TRBJ2-7; TRBD1 agrees at 8 bases. V lost 6 bases to trimming and J lost 1 base; unmatched junction nucleotides: 12. The CDR3 loop spans 16 amino acids. The V gene's germline CDR1 is SGHTS and CDR2 YDEGEE. CDR3: CASIHHGTGESYEQYF. The CDR3 region has the DNA TGTGCCAGCATACATCACGGGACAGGCGAATCCTACGAGCAGTACTTC.

The rearrangement links TRBV9 to TRBJ1-1, with 7 bases matching TRBD1. Per the germline V gene, CDR1 is SGDLS and CDR2 is YYNGEE. This CDR3 contains 17 residues. V gave up 0 bases and J gave up 1 base; unmatched junction bases: 9. The CDR3 nucleotides are TGTGCCAGCAGCGTAGAGGGAGACAGGGCCGGGAACACTGAAGCTTTCTTT. Its protein is CASSVEGDRAGNTEAFF.

The rearrangement joins TRBV5-1 to TRBJ2-5, with 8 bases matching TRBD1. The germline V gene encodes CDR1 SGHRS and CDR2 YFSETQ. The V and J ends lost 0 bases and 1 base, in that order; junction bases with no gene match: 2. The CDR3 has 15 residues. CDR3 DNA: TGCGCCAGCAGCTTGGGACAGGGGACCCAAGAGACCCAGTACTTC. Its translation: CASSLGQGTQETQYF.

This chain joins TRBV5-1 and TRBJ1-1; D possibly corresponds to TRBD1 (5 bases). V lost 5 bases, J lost 0 bases, and 11 bases lay in between. There are 14 residues in the CDR3. Germline lookup yields CDR1 SGHRS and CDR2 YFSETQ. The CDR3 nucleotides read TGCGCCAGCAGGGCGACAGCAATGAACACTGAAGCTTTCTTT. It specifies CASRATAMNTEAFF.

V gene TRBV5-5 combines with J gene TRBJ1-2, with D hard to call. CDR3 length: 15 amino acids. Deletions cut 1 base from V and 3 bases from J, with 13 bases between. The germline gives CDR1 SGHKS, CDR2 YYEKEE (reference sequence). CDR3 sequence reads: CASSLRYLEDYGYTF. The DNA for the CDR3 is TGTGCCAGCAGCTTGCGTTACCTCGAGGACTATGGCTACACCTTC. Full variable domain (outside the CDR3, taken from reference TRBV5-5 and TRBJ1-2): DAGVTQSPTHLIKTRGQQVTLRCSPISGHKSVSWYQQVLGQGPQFIFQYYEKEERGRGNFPDRFSARQFPNYSSELNVNALLLGDSALYLCASSLRYLEDYGYTFGSGTRLTVV.

The chain recombines TRBV5-4 with TRBJ2-5; D is uncertain. The V gene lost 1 base and the J gene lost 5 bases, with 9 bases spanning the gap. The CDR3 covers 13 residues. Germline V gives CDR1 SGHNT, CDR2 YYREEE (reference sequence). CDR3 nucleotide sequence: TGTGCCAGCAGCTTGAGTAGCAAGGAGACCCAGTACTTC. It codes for CASSLSSKETQYF.

The rearrangement joins TRBV28 to TRBJ1-6; a possible D gene is TRBD1 (5 bases). The CDR3 is made up of 14 amino acids. V shed 6 bases and J shed 10 bases, with 16 bases lying between them. Germline-derived CDR1 and CDR2 are MDHEN and SYDVKM. The CDR3 protein is CASRGVARDSPLHF. CDR3 coding DNA: TGTGCCAGCAGAGGGGTCGCCCGAGACTCACCCCTCCACTTT.

V gene TRBV6-6 combines with J gene TRBJ2-1; D may be TRBD1 (6 bases). Per germline, CDR1 MNHNY and CDR2 SVGAGI (reference sequence). With 7 bases removed from V and 3 bases from J, the gap between germline ends came to 19 bases. CDR3 length equals 16 residues. CDR3 amino acids: CASKSGRTDVYNEQFF. CDR3 nucleotide sequence: TGTGCCAGCAAGTCGGGTCGGACAGACGTCTACAATGAGCAGTTCTTC.

The chain carries TRBV7-2 and TRBJ2-4; D is perhaps TRBD1 (7 bases). CDR3 length: 14 residues. Per the germline V gene, CDR1 is SGHTA and CDR2 is FQGNSA. V dropped 4 bases and J dropped 5 bases, with 12 bases sitting between them. The CDR3 sequence is CASSSPRGENIQYF. The DNA of the CDR3 is TGTGCCAGCAGCTCCCCCAGGGGGGAAAACATTCAGTACTTC.

The chain has TRBV2 and TRBJ1-5, with D hard to call. The CDR3 runs 14 residues. V lost 4 bases and J lost 0, with 7 bases in between. Germline values: CDR1 SNHLY, CDR2 FYNNEI. The CDR3 spells CASSGVNSNQPQHF. Here the CDR3 DNA reads TGTGCCAGCAGTGGTGTTAATAGCAATCAGCCCCAGCATTTT.